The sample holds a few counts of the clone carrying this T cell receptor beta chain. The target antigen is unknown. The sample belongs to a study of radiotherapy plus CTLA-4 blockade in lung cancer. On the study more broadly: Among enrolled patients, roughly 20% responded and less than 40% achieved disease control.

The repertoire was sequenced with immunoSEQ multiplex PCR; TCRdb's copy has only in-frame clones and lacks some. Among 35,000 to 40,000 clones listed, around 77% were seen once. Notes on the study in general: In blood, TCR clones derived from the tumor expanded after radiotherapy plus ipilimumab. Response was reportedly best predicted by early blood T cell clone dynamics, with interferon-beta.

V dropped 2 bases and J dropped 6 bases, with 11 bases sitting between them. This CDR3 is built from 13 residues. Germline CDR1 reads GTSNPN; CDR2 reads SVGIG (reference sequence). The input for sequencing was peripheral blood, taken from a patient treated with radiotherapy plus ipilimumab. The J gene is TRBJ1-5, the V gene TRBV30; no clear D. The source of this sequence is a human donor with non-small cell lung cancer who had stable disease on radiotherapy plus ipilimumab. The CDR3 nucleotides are TGTGCCTGGAGTCGAGGGCGGTTTCAGCCCCAGCATTTT. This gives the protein CAWSRGRFQPQHF. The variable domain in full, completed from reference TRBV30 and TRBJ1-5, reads SQTIHQWPATLVQPVGSPLSLECTVEGTSNPNLYWYRQAAGRGLQLLFYSVGIGQISSEVPQNLSASRPQDRQFILSSKKLLLSDSGFYLCAWSRGRFQPQHFGDGTRLSIL.